The present TCR beta chain was sequenced within a study of somatic reversion in DOCK8 deficiency (dated by TCRdb to 2018 to 2021). The study in broad terms: In the study, T cell receptor beta repertoires were compared across three groups: DOCK8-deficient patients, DOCK8-revertant patients and healthy volunteers. The ways in which somatic reversion of pathogenic DOCK8 variants alters lymphocyte differentiation and function in DOCK8 deficiency were investigated. The DOCK8-deficient patients included in the study had been described in earlier reports. Here is what the overall study found, with its caveats: The source material for each sample, whole blood versus PBMCs, was not specified per sample in the methods.

Healthy control blood came from volunteer donors supplied by blood services in Australia and France. Genomic DNA for TCR repertoire analysis was extracted from either whole blood samples or PBMCs. Germline trimming amounts to 5 bases on V and 4 bases on J, with 9 as the count of junction bases outside the gene matches. The CDR3 measures 17 amino acids from cysteine to phenylalanine. The DNA shown is the 51-base CDR3, in frame from base 1. The method behind the library was multiplex PCR. One-step amplicon PCR with EuroClonality-NGS primers was used to generate TRB libraries from about 0.1 ug genomic DNA. Sequencing of the TRB amplicons was carried out on Illumina MiSeq instruments using 2 x 250 bp version 2 chemistry. Per the original workflow: IMGT/HighV-QUEST was used for primary TRB sequence analysis and V(D)J annotation. Repertoire diversity and composition were evaluated with VDJtools after removing nonfunctional clones and downsampling for comparisons between samples. Using fastp at Q25 and MiXCR, TCRdb reprocessed the public reads and kept productive beta chains. Rows are unified per CDR3 protein, each entry keeping the most common DNA and genes. The V and J calls reflect TCRdb's pipeline rather than the authors' work. The sample data list roughly 3,700 distinct CDR3 sequences, and about 25% of these were observed just once. The top ten clonotypes cover 9.1% of the sample.

On this clonotype: Its antigen specificity is not known. The record has no base qualities; no much larger clone is one base away.

The rearrangement joined TRBV12-3 or TRBV12-4 to TRBJ1-6, and 9 junctional nucleotides match TRBD1. The TCR was taken from a human donor in good health. Sequenced input: peripheral blood. In nucleotides, the sequence is TGTGCCAGCAGTCTGAAACGGGGACAGGGATATAATTCACCCCTCCACTTT. Its protein is CASSLKRGQGYNSPLHF.